The clone carrying this T cell receptor beta chain has only a few counts. Antigen unknown. Investigators spread the genomic DNA of each subset evenly over several immunoSEQ plates. Profiled with immunoSEQ multiplex PCR; TCRdb holds only in-frame clones, not every one. The sample comprises 950,000 to 1,300,000 clones, around 75% of which are singletons, and approximately 1.5% rests with the top ten. This specimen belongs to a study of shared clonotypes between healthy human individuals. Overall study findings and caveats: Blood alone was sampled, and tissue repertoires likely differ.

The clonotype comes from a young man in good health. Material: memory CD4+ T cells sorted from blood. Documented subset: CD45RA-negative fraction.

Here the CDR3 DNA reads TGTGCCAGCAGCTCAGCCCCGCAGGGCGGGGACGAGCAGTACTTC. Its protein product is CASSSAPQGGDEQYF. This sequence joins TRBV7-9 and TRBJ2-7; the D gene is possibly TRBD2 (6 bases). The CDR3 is 15 residues long. Trimming pared 4 bases from V and 5 bases from J, leaving 18 bases between. In germline, CDR1 is SEHNR, CDR2 FQNEAQ (reference sequence).